These T cell receptor beta chains were read from a single sample in a study of T cell responses to AZD1222 COVID-19 vaccine. Here immunoSEQ multiplex PCR was the method, and the copy in TCRdb shows in-frame clones only, minus some. The sample carries about 120,000 clones, around nine tenths recorded once. This specimen consisted of peripheral blood, obtained on day 0 of AZD1222 vaccination. The receptors derive from an adult in good health. Both conserved end residues are part of each CDR3. A D gene is named only where the DNA matches it firmly. Some rows have no size entry. The others give once, few or many, or a class for an expanded clone.

v_call	j_call	d_call	clone_size	cdr3_aa	cdr3_nt
TRBV2	TRBJ1-2	TRBD1	-	CASIRDRDYGYTF	TGTGCCAGCATCCGGGACAGGGACTATGGCTACACCTTC
TRBV5-1	TRBJ2-3	-	-	CASSLEDTQYF	TGCGCCAGCAGCTTGGAAGATACGCAGTATTTT
TRBV4-3	TRBJ1-2	-	once	CASSQDRGSNYGYTF	TGCGCCAGCAGCCAAGATCGGGGAAGTAACTATGGCTACACCTTC
TRBV5-4	TRBJ2-1	TRBD2	-	CASSQGLAGELEQFF	TGTGCCAGCAGCCAGGGACTAGCGGGAGAATTGGAACAGTTCTTC
TRBV27	TRBJ1-1	-	once	CASSLSTGNTEAFF	TGTGCCAGCAGTTTATCCACGGGGAACACTGAAGCTTTCTTT
TRBV30	TRBJ1-6	TRBD1	-	CAWATGTGSNSPLHF	TGTGCCTGGGCCACCGGGACAGGGAGTAATTCACCCCTCCACTTT
TRBV25-1	TRBJ1-2	-	-	CASSEEGGSYGYTF	TGTGCCAGCAGTGAAGAGGGGGGTAGCTATGGCTACACCTTC
TRBV29-1	TRBJ1-1	-	-	CSVFQQANTEAFF	TGCAGCGTTTTCCAACAGGCGAACACTGAAGCTTTCTTT
TRBV19	TRBJ2-5	-	-	CASSTPGRTQYF	TGTGCCAGTAGTACCCCGGGGCGGACCCAGTACTTC
TRBV15	TRBJ1-2	TRBD1	-	CATSKGIRTGGYGYTF	TGTGCCACCAGCAAGGGAATTCGGACAGGGGGATATGGCTACACCTTC
TRBV2	TRBJ2-6	-	-	CASSVGGSGANVLTF	TGTGCCAGCAGTGTTGGAGGCTCTGGGGCCAACGTCCTGACTTTC
TRBV6-5	TRBJ1-3	TRBD1	-	CASSSTGGSGNTIYF	TGTGCCAGCAGTTCGACAGGGGGATCTGGAAACACCATATATTTT
TRBV6-5	TRBJ1-2	-	-	CASTLGLNYGYTF	TGTGCCAGCACCCTGGGACTTAACTATGGCTACACCTTC
TRBV2	TRBJ1-2	TRBD1	-	CAGRGNYGYTF	TGTGCCGGCAGGGGGAACTATGGCTACACCTTC
TRBV7-2	TRBJ2-1	-	-	CASSLNRVGGEQFF	TGTGCCAGCAGCTTAAACCGGGTTGGAGGTGAGCAGTTCTTC
TRBV3-1/TRBV3-2	TRBJ1-3	-	-	CASTDRFTGGNTIYF	TGTGCCAGCACCGACCGCTTTACGGGCGGAAACACCATATATTTT
TRBV3-1/TRBV3-2	TRBJ1-1	-	-	CASSLPGQNTEAFF	TGTGCCAGCAGCCTGCCGGGACAGAACACTGAAGCTTTCTTT
TRBV24-1	TRBJ2-7	TRBD1	-	CATSDLRQGRTYEQYF	TGTGCCACCAGTGATTTGCGACAGGGGCGCACCTACGAGCAGTACTTC
TRBV29-1	TRBJ2-1	TRBD2	-	CSVVLAGGFSQEQFF	TGCAGCGTTGTGCTAGCGGGAGGATTCTCCCAGGAGCAGTTCTTC
TRBV30	TRBJ1-5	TRBD1	-	CAWSGGTGVSQPQHF	TGTGCCTGGAGTGGGGGGACAGGGGTTAGTCAGCCCCAGCATTTT
TRBV29-1	TRBJ1-1	-	-	CSVVRGGYTEAFF	TGCAGCGTTGTGAGAGGGGGGTACACTGAAGCTTTCTTT
TRBV11-3	TRBJ1-1	TRBD1	-	CASAQGGGDTEAFF	TGTGCCAGCGCTCAAGGGGGCGGGGACACTGAAGCTTTCTTT
TRBV5-1	TRBJ1-2	-	-	CASSLTNSYGYTF	TGCGCCAGCAGCTTGACAAACAGCTATGGCTACACCTTC
TRBV28	TRBJ1-1	-	-	CASSSPGGSEAFF	TGTGCCAGCAGTTCCCCCGGAGGAAGTGAAGCTTTCTTT
TRBV6-2/TRBV6-3	TRBJ1-5	-	-	CASSYQQGDYQPQHF	TGTGCCAGCAGTTACCAACAGGGAGATTATCAGCCCCAGCATTTT
TRBV19	TRBJ1-2	-	few	CASSIRGRVSGYTF	TGTGCCAGTAGTATCCGGGGCAGGGTGAGTGGCTACACCTTC
TRBV7-2	TRBJ2-1	-	-	CASSLDRRSGNNEQFF	TGTGCCAGCAGCTTAGACCGCAGGTCAGGAAACAATGAGCAGTTCTTC
TRBV3-1/TRBV3-2	TRBJ2-1	-	-	CASSQEGQGNLNGQFF	TGTGCCAGCAGCCAAGAGGGGCAGGGAAACCTTAATGGGCAGTTCTTC
TRBV14	TRBJ2-1	-	-	CASSRLSSYNEQFF	TGTGCCAGCAGCCGACTGAGCTCCTACAATGAGCAGTTCTTC
TRBV5-6	TRBJ1-5	-	once	CASSYSRGGSNQPQHF	TGTGCCAGCAGCTATAGCAGGGGAGGGAGCAATCAGCCCCAGCATTTT
TRBV19	TRBJ2-2	-	-	CASSMYRATGELFF	TGTGCCAGTAGTATGTACAGGGCCACCGGGGAGCTGTTTTTT
TRBV29-1	TRBJ2-5	-	-	CSVAALGVQETQYF	TGCAGCGTTGCGGCTTTGGGTGTTCAAGAGACCCAGTACTTC
TRBV5-6	TRBJ2-5	-	-	CASSWQGKGGQETQYF	TGTGCCAGCAGCTGGCAGGGTAAGGGAGGACAAGAGACCCAGTACTTC
TRBV28	TRBJ1-2	TRBD1	-	CASRTGLPNYGYTF	TGTGCCAGCAGGACAGGGCTTCCTAACTATGGCTACACCTTC
TRBV9	TRBJ1-1	-	few	CASSVAPGVNTEAFF	TGTGCCAGCAGCGTAGCCCCAGGGGTGAACACTGAAGCTTTCTTT
TRBV13	TRBJ2-1	-	few	CASSLGLERGNEQFF	TGTGCCAGCAGCTTAGGTTTAGAGAGGGGGAATGAGCAGTTCTTC
TRBV7-9	TRBJ1-2	TRBD1	-	CASSLATGTGGGFYGYTF	TGTGCCAGCAGCTTAGCTACCGGGACAGGGGGCGGCTTCTATGGCTACACCTTC
TRBV19	TRBJ1-1	-	-	CASSRRQTLRTEAFF	TGTGCCAGTAGCCGCCGACAGACGCTAAGGACTGAAGCTTTCTTT
TRBV9	TRBJ2-2	-	-	CASSVAQVSSGHTGELFF	TGTGCCAGCAGCGTGGCCCAAGTGAGTAGCGGTCACACCGGGGAGCTGTTTTTT
TRBV5-6	TRBJ1-5	-	-	CASSLGPGGNQPQHF	TGTGCCAGCAGCTTGGGGCCAGGGGGCAATCAGCCCCAGCATTTT